A selection of T cell receptor beta chains follows, all from one sample in a study of shared T cell receptors in the human thymus. Sequencing was performed with immunoSEQ multiplex PCR; in TCRdb, only in-frame clones are kept and a portion is missing. The sample yields approximately 660,000 clones, 85% to 90% seen once. The same data also went into a second study, on human thymus T cells.

Sequencing was done on a sample of thymocytes. These receptors all come from a boy less than two years old with a congenital heart defect. CDR3s include the opening cysteine and the closing phenylalanine or tryptophan. The D gene is left open where the match is weak. Clone size is given for some rows only: seen once, a few or many times, or a class if the clone is expanded.

v_call	d_call	j_call	clone_size	cdr3_nt	cdr3_aa
TRBV2	TRBD2	TRBJ2-1	.	TGTGCCAGCAGTCCCCCTAGCGGGGTCTACAATGAGCAGTTCTTC	CASSPPSGVYNEQFF
TRBV5-6	.	TRBJ2-6	.	TGTGCCAGCAGCTACTATACAGGGTTCTCTGGGGCCAACGTCCTGACTTTC	CASSYYTGFSGANVLTF
TRBV6-5	.	TRBJ2-7	.	TGTGCCAGCAGTTACTCCGTTCGGGAACCCTACGAGCAGTACTTC	CASSYSVREPYEQYF
TRBV18	TRBD1	TRBJ1-1	.	TGTGCCAGCTCACCAAGGGACAGGGACATGAACACTGAAGCTTTCTTT	CASSPRDRDMNTEAFF
TRBV6-1	.	TRBJ1-1	once	TGTGCCAGCAGTGAATCTTTCGGCAGGACAGACTTGAACACTGAAGCTTTCTTT	CASSESFGRTDLNTEAFF
TRBV16	.	TRBJ1-5	once	TGTGCCAGCAGCCAAGGGGCAGGTCAGCCCCAGCATTTT	CASSQGAGQPQHF
TRBV9	.	TRBJ1-2	.	TGTGCCAGCTGGGGGCCAGGGTATGGCTACACCTTC	CASWGPGYGYTF
TRBV28	.	TRBJ1-5	.	TGTGCCAGCTCTCGCAGGGTTTACAATCAGCCCCAGCATTTT	CASSRRVYNQPQHF
TRBV10-3	TRBD1	TRBJ2-7	few	TGTGCCATCAGTGAGCCCGACAGGGACTACGAGCAGTACTTC	CAISEPDRDYEQYF
TRBV19	TRBD2	TRBJ2-7	.	TGTGCCAGTAGTATGTCCCCTAGCGGACCTTACGAGCAGTACTTC	CASSMSPSGPYEQYF
TRBV5-4	TRBD1	TRBJ1-1	.	TGTGCCAGCAGCTTTGAACCGGGACAGGCCCGAATATACACTGAAGCTTTCTTT	CASSFEPGQARIYTEAFF
TRBV4-2	TRBD2	TRBJ2-7	.	TGTGCCAGCAGCCAAGTTGCCCCTTTTGCAGCGGGAGTAGTTTACGAGCAGTACTTC	CASSQVAPFAAGVVYEQYF
TRBV5-6	.	TRBJ2-1	.	TGTGCCAGCAGCTTTGGGCGGCGCGGCGGGGTTGACAATGAGCAGTTCTTC	CASSFGRRGGVDNEQFF
TRBV11-2	.	TRBJ1-3	.	TGTGCCAGCAGCTTAGATCGAAAGGTAGCTTCTGGAAACACCATATATTTT	CASSLDRKVASGNTIYF
TRBV7-8	.	TRBJ2-4	.	TGTGCCAGCAGCTTAAAACAGGCCCCAAACCCCATAGCCAAAAACATTCAGTACTTC	CASSLKQAPNPIAKNIQYF
TRBV6-7	TRBD2	TRBJ2-2	.	TGTGCCAGCAGGCGGTGGGGGGGCACCGGGGAGCTGTTTTTT	CASRRWGGTGELFF
TRBV7-6	.	TRBJ2-3	.	TGTGCCAGCAGCTTATGGGGACTGGTGGGGGATACGCAGTATTTT	CASSLWGLVGDTQYF
TRBV4-2	.	TRBJ2-2	.	TGTGCCAGCAGCCAAGGGGGCCTAAAGAACACCGGGGAGCTGTTTTTT	CASSQGGLKNTGELFF
TRBV7-9	TRBD2	TRBJ2-2	.	TGTGCCAGCAGCTTAGGCCTAGCGGGAGTCCCGAACACCGGGGAGCTGTTTTTT	CASSLGLAGVPNTGELFF
TRBV28	.	TRBJ1-5	once	TGTGCCATATGGGGGGGTGAATGTCAGCCCCAGCATTTT	CAIWGGECQPQHF
TRBV30	.	TRBJ2-1	.	TGTGCCTGGAGTCTCCCGGTCCTAGCGAGGGAGTTGCACAATGAGCAGTTCTTC	CAWSLPVLARELHNEQFF
TRBV2	TRBD2	TRBJ2-1	.	TGTGCCAGCAGCGGGACTAGCGGGTGGGGCCACAATGAGCAGTTCTTC	CASSGTSGWGHNEQFF
TRBV6-6	TRBD1	TRBJ1-5	.	TGTGCCAGCAGTTACCACAGGGGGCGCAATCAGCCCCAGCATTTT	CASSYHRGRNQPQHF
TRBV12-5	.	TRBJ2-1	.	TGTGCTAGTGGTTTGTCAACAGGGAAATCCTACAATGAGCAGTTCTTC	CASGLSTGKSYNEQFF
TRBV27	TRBD1	TRBJ1-5	.	TGTGCCAGCAGCAAAGACACCACCGGGACAGGGAAACAGCCCCAGCATTTT	CASSKDTTGTGKQPQHF
TRBV4-1	.	TRBJ2-3	.	TGCGCCAGCAGCCAAGACGAGGGGCCTAGGGAGGAGTATTTT	CASSQDEGPREEYF
TRBV19	TRBD1	TRBJ2-7	few	TGTGCCAGTAGCCCCGGGACAGGAGCCGAGCAGTACTTC	CASSPGTGAEQYF
TRBV14	TRBD2	TRBJ2-7	.	TGTGCCAGCAGCCAAGAGCGCGCTAGCGGGACCCACGAGCAGTACTTC	CASSQERASGTHEQYF
TRBV5-8	TRBD2	TRBJ2-1	once	TGTGCCAGCAGCGGGACTAGCGGGGAGTTCTTC	CASSGTSGEFF
TRBV19	.	TRBJ2-7	.	TGTGCCAGTAGTAGCAGGGTCCCCCTGACGGACACCCTCTACGAGCAGTACTTC	CASSSRVPLTDTLYEQYF
TRBV7-9	TRBD2	TRBJ2-1	.	TGTGCCAGCAGCTTAGCGCGGACTAGGGACCCCTACAATGAGCAGTTCTTC	CASSLARTRDPYNEQFF
TRBV2	.	TRBJ2-7	once	TGTGCCAGCAGTGGTGACTCCAACTACGAGCAGTACTTC	CASSGDSNYEQYF
TRBV6-1	.	TRBJ1-5	.	TGTGCCAGCGGAGGAGGGAATCAGCCCCAGCATTTT	CASGGGNQPQHF
TRBV6-1	.	TRBJ2-7	.	TGTGCCAGCAGTGAACTCGAGCAGTACTTC	CASSELEQYF
TRBV7-9	TRBD2	TRBJ2-7	.	TGTGCCAGCAGCTTAGCGTCGGGAGGCTCGCGGGGCGAGCAGTACTTC	CASSLASGGSRGEQYF
TRBV27	TRBD2	TRBJ2-3	once	TGTGCCAGCAGTTTAAGAGGGACTAGCGGGGGCACAGATACGCAGTATTTT	CASSLRGTSGGTDTQYF
TRBV6-6	.	TRBJ2-1	.	TGTGCCAGCAGCGGCGGGCGGCGGGGATACAATGAGCAGTTCTTC	CASSGGRRGYNEQFF
TRBV15	.	TRBJ2-1	.	TGTGCCACCAGCAGAGATGTGAGGGTCTCCTACAATGAGCAGTTCTTC	CATSRDVRVSYNEQFF
TRBV15	TRBD2	TRBJ2-1	.	TGTGCCACCAGCCCCCGGACTAGCGGGAGCTGGAGCAATGAGCAGTTCTTC	CATSPRTSGSWSNEQFF
TRBV6-5	.	TRBJ2-3	.	TGTGCCAGCAGAGGGCGACAGACCACAGATACGCAGTATTTT	CASRGRQTTDTQYF
TRBV10-2	.	TRBJ2-1	.	TGCGCCAGCAGTGCAGGGAATGAGCAGTTCTTC	CASSAGNEQFF
TRBV30	TRBD1	TRBJ1-1	.	TGTGCCTGGAGTGTTTTACTGGACAGGGGGATTAAAGCTTTCTTT	CAWSVLLDRGIKAFF
TRBV4-3	.	TRBJ2-2	.	TGCGCCAGCAGCCCCCGGGCGGGGACGGAGAACACCGGGGAGCTGTTTTTT	CASSPRAGTENTGELFF
TRBV15	.	TRBJ2-1	.	TGTGCCACCGGTATTCAGGGCCCCGTCTCCTACAATGAGCAGTTCTTC	CATGIQGPVSYNEQFF
TRBV27	.	TRBJ1-6	.	TGTGCCAGCAGACCCGGACAAGACAATTCACCCCTCCACTTT	CASRPGQDNSPLHF
TRBV19	.	TRBJ2-3	.	TGTGCCAGTAGTACCAGGGGATTCGTATCAGATACGCAGTATTTT	CASSTRGFVSDTQYF
TRBV6-5	.	TRBJ1-1	few	TGTGCCAGCAGTTTGGCAGGGGCATTCGGGGCTGAAGCTTTCTTT	CASSLAGAFGAEAFF
TRBV9	.	TRBJ2-7	.	TGTGCCAGCAGCGACCGACTAGCCTACGAGCAGTACTTC	CASSDRLAYEQYF